This TCR beta chain was sequenced for a study of blood T cell repertoires in COVID-19. The repertoire was sequenced with immunoSEQ multiplex PCR; TCRdb's copy has only in-frame clones and lacks some. The table includes around 40,000 clones, around nine tenths detected once. Germline V gene data show CDR1 as MNHNS and CDR2 as SASEGT. V lost 2 bases, J lost 4 bases, and 15 bases lay in between. The CDR3 has 15 residues. Specimen: peripheral blood. This receptor was taken from a man aged 40-50 years with COVID-19, enrolled during active disease. This chain links TRBV6-1 with TRBJ2-7; TRBD1 might be the D (5 bases). CDR3 sequence reads: CASSELSDTLYEQYF. CDR3 DNA: TGTGCCAGCAGTGAACTCTCGGACACTCTTTACGAGCAGTACTTC.